The 10 T cell receptor beta chains presented below share a single source sample, sequenced in a study of T cells after yellow fever vaccination. MiXCR, applied by TCRdb to the 5' RACE reads, yields one record per CDR3 protein. The data contain 250,000 or so distinct CDR3 sequences, 3.6% of them singletons. Here the sequenced sample was PBMCs, taken 15 days after the yellow fever booster vaccination. The receptors were sampled from a man between 18 and 29 years old who received the YFV17D yellow fever vaccine.

This clonotype was detected ten times or more. The chain carries TRBV6-2 or TRBV6-3 and TRBJ1-2; 9 bases are a match to TRBD1. V shed 2 bases and J 7 bases; nucleotides not matched to a gene: 11. CDR3 length: 16 residues. The V gene's germline CDR1 is MNHEY and CDR2 SVGEGT. In DNA, the CDR3 is TGTGCCAGCAGTTACAGACGGGGACAGGGATCGCGTGGCTACACCTTC. Translating gives CASSYRRGQGSRGYTF.

This clonotype has a count of ten or more. The chain recombines TRBV6-5 with TRBJ2-7; 12 nucleotides match TRBD1. Germline values: CDR1 MNHEY, CDR2 SVGAGI. This CDR3 is built from 14 residues. Trimming cost V 2 bases and J 6 bases; bases outside gene matches: 2. The CDR3 protein is CASSYGTGGFEQYF. The CDR3 DNA reads TGTGCCAGCAGTTACGGGACAGGGGGCTTCGAGCAGTACTTC.

This clonotype was detected ten times or more. The rearrangement uses TRBV28 and TRBJ2-5; D possibly matches TRBD1 or TRBD2 (6 bases each). The length of the CDR3 is 13 residues. The germline V gene has CDR1 MDHEN and CDR2 SYDVKM. V lost 8 bases and J 1 base, leaving 11 bases between the germline ends. The CDR3 DNA follows: TGTGCCAGCCAAAAGGGGGGCCAAGAGACCCAGTACTTC. It encodes CASQKGGQETQYF.

The chain couples TRBV5-4 to TRBJ1-2, with D perhaps matching TRBD1 (5 bases). CDR1 and CDR2 (germline): SGHNT, YYREEE (reference sequence). The ends were cut back, 2 bases at V and 4 bases at J, with 12 bases in the middle. The CDR3 consists of 14 residues. CDR3 sequence: CASSLPGSPYGYTF. The CDR3 region has the DNA TGTGCCAGCAGCTTACCAGGGAGTCCCTATGGCTACACCTTC.

For this clonotype: Since a much larger clone is just one base distant, this may be a read error. The V call is TRBV10-3, the J call TRBJ2-7; D might be TRBD1 (7 bases). CDR3 length: 12 amino acids. Germline CDR1 ENHRY, CDR2 SYGVKD. The V end lost 10 bases, the J end lost 9 bases, and 19 bases lay between the germline ends. CDR3 sequence (DNA): TGTGCCACCAGAAACAGGGGAGGCGTGCAGTACGTC. Translating gives CATRNRGGVQYV.

This clonotype was seen many times. The chain employs TRBV10-3 and TRBJ1-2; D is perhaps TRBD1 (5 bases). V lost 4 bases and J lost 0, with 12 bases in between. This CDR3 spans 15 amino acids. Germline assignment: CDR1 ENHRY and CDR2 SYGVKD. The CDR3 region has the DNA TGTGCCATCAGTGCAGGGCCGACATCTAACTATGGCTACACCTTC. It yields the protein CAISAGPTSNYGYTF.

The chain uses TRBV12-3 or TRBV12-4 and TRBJ1-2, with TRBD1 matching over 9 bases. CDR3 length equals 14 residues. The trim removed 4 bases at V and 7 bases at J, leaving 7 bases unmatched. The CDR3 coding sequence is TGTGCCAGCAGTTCGCTTTGGACAGGGGTTGGCTACACCTTC. Encoded protein: CASSSLWTGVGYTF.

This clonotype was seen at least ten times. The chain has TRBV6-5 and TRBJ1-2; tentative D call: TRBD1 (5 bases). CDR1 is MNHEY and CDR2 is SVGAGI in the germline V gene. The CDR3 is made up of 13 amino acids. V was trimmed by 5 bases and J by 7 bases, leaving 14 bases between them. This CDR3 reads CASSTGTYGGYTF. The CDR3 nucleotides are TGTGCCAGCAGTACCGGGACCTACGGTGGCTACACCTTC.

This clonotype came up many times. The chain couples TRBV5-1 to TRBJ2-1; 7 nucleotides agree with TRBD1. There are 14 residues in the CDR3. Germline trimming cut 4 bases from V and 12 bases from J; bases unmatched to any gene: 13. Germline CDR1 reads SGHRS; CDR2 reads YFSETQ. The CDR3: CASSRDTGAGGQFF. The CDR3 nucleotides read TGCGCCAGCAGCCGCGACACAGGGGCTGGGGGGCAGTTCTTC.

This clonotype was recorded at least ten times. V is TRBV7-2 and J is TRBJ2-2; perhaps TRBD1 as D (5 bases). V lost 5 bases to trimming and J lost 4 bases, with 11 bases between them. Germline lookup yields CDR1 SGHTA and CDR2 FQGNSA. The CDR3 runs 14 residues. CDR3 loop: CASSMRQSTGELFF. CDR3 coding DNA: TGTGCCAGCAGCATGAGACAGAGCACCGGGGAGCTGTTTTTT.